The table lists the clone carrying this TCR beta chain with many counts. Its antigen is as yet unknown. The length of the CDR3 is 13 residues. Trimming cost V 8 bases and J 5 bases, with 12 bases left between them. Germline-derived CDR1 and CDR2 are SGHTA and FQGNSA. TCRdb redid the calling of the reads with MiXCR, one entry per CDR3 protein. The sample shows about 570,000 distinct CDR3 sequences, almost 40% of them seen only once. This record belongs to a study of T cell repertoires in cytomegalovirus infection. Background on the study: A matching HLA type, together with CMV infection, was signaled by public TCR beta signatures.

Study-wide results and limits: Using cumulative public TCR beta family frequency, the authors identified those who carried CMV together with the relevant HLA. What dominated the ex vivo response were HLA-C-restricted CMV-specific TCR beta clonotypes.

The sample was cultured PBMCs, taken from culture after CMV antigen stimulation. This clonotype was sampled from a human donor in good health (CMV status not recorded). Some clones in this sample may be carry-over from other donors' samples. The genes are TRBV7-2 and TRBJ1-4; D gene ambiguous. The CDR3 nucleotides read TGTGCCAGCGGTTGGACCGGGAATGAAAAACTGTTTTTT. It encodes CASGWTGNEKLFF. Drawing the rest from reference TRBV7-2 and TRBJ1-4, the complete variable domain is GAGVSQSPSNKVTEKGKDVELRCDPISGHTALYWYRQSLGQGLEFLIYFQGNSAPDKSGLPSDRFSAERTGGSVSTLTIQRTQQEDSAVYLCASGWTGNEKLFFGSGTQLSVL.